The 26 T cell receptor beta chains given below trace back to one sample, sequenced in a study of human T cells and chemical hapten exposure. TCRdb re-called the RACE reads through MiXCR, storing one row per CDR3 protein. The sample lists tens of thousands of distinct CDR3 sequences, over 8.5% seen once, with roughly 7.1% in the top ten. Documented time point: patch test 2, 6 weeks after DPC sensitization. Treatment in this sample: therapeutic diphenylcyclopropenone sensitization with weekly scalp DPC. The source material was whole blood, sampled in connection with sensitization to the hapten diphenylcyclopropenone (DPC). The receptor set was obtained from a man younger than 40 with alopecia areata. Some clones in this sample may be carry-over from other donors' samples.

This clonotype was seen at least ten times. The V and J genes are TRBV14 and TRBJ1-4, with D uncertain. Trimming removed 0 bases from V and 5 bases from J, with 10 bases in between. The germline V gene has CDR1 SGHDN and CDR2 FVKESK. The CDR3 is 15 amino acids. CDR3 sequence reads: CASSQDVGRNEKLFF. The CDR3 nucleotides are TGTGCCAGCAGCCAAGATGTAGGGCGGAATGAAAAACTGTTTTTT.

This clonotype was detected ten times or more. The chain links TRBV18 to TRBJ1-2, with 7 bases that match TRBD1. The CDR3 has 16 amino acids. Germline values: CDR1 KGHSH, CDR2 LQKENI. V lost 3 bases, J lost 2 bases, and 9 bases stayed unmatched. The chain's CDR3 is CASSPSTGTANYGYTF. DNA of the CDR3: TGTGCCAGCTCACCTTCAACCGGGACAGCCAACTATGGCTACACCTTC.

This clonotype was observed a few times. The chain has TRBV10-3 and TRBJ1-1; 8 positions match TRBD1. This CDR3 is built from 13 residues. Germline CDR1 is ENHRY and CDR2 is SYGVKD. J lost 7 bases, V lost 7 bases, and 8 bases had no gene match. Here the CDR3 reads CAINSGQAREAFF. CDR3 DNA: TGTGCCATCAACTCGGGACAGGCGCGTGAAGCTTTCTTT.

The chain recombines TRBV11-2 with TRBJ2-7, with D perhaps TRBD1 (6 bases). The V and J ends lost 3 bases and 3 bases respectively, with 9 bases between them. The CDR3 spans 13 residues. Germline assignment: CDR1 SGHAT and CDR2 FQNNGV. In nucleotides, the CDR3 is TGTGCCAGCAGCTTTGGACAGATCTACGAGCAGTACTTC. Its translation is CASSFGQIYEQYF.

This clonotype was picked up many times. The chain has TRBV12-3 or TRBV12-4 and TRBJ1-5; unclear D gene. The CDR3 sequence is 14 residues long. V lost 5 bases, J lost 1 base, and 9 bases lay in between. The CDR3 sequence: CASSTVNSNQPQHF. In DNA form, the CDR3 reads TGTGCCAGCAGTACGGTGAACAGCAATCAGCCCCAGCATTTT.

In this sample, this clonotype turned up a few times. This chain connects TRBV18 to TRBJ2-7, with 11 bases identical to TRBD1. There are 15 residues in the CDR3. CDR1 is KGHSH and CDR2 is LQKENI in the germline V gene. V dropped 3 bases and J dropped 4; count of bases not matched to a gene: 5. CDR3 sequence: CASSPGTGGRYEQYF. CDR3 bases: TGTGCCAGCTCACCCGGGACAGGGGGTCGGTACGAGCAGTACTTC.

The table lists this clonotype with many counts. J is TRBJ2-5 and V is TRBV7-9; TRBD1 agrees at 8 bases. This CDR3 is 14 amino acids long. Germline CDR1 and CDR2: SEHNR and FQNEAQ (reference sequence). V lost 4 bases to trimming and J lost 12 bases; unmatched junction nucleotides: 13. The DNA for the CDR3 is TGTGCCAGCAGCTCAGACAGGGGTTCCCCCGAGGAGTACTTC. Translated: CASSSDRGSPEEYF.

This rearrangement joins TRBV7-6 to TRBJ2-3; 12 nucleotides match TRBD2. The junction had 8 bases not matched to a gene; V was cut back by 5 bases and J by 5 bases. This CDR3 has 16 amino acids. Germline V gives CDR1 SGHVS, CDR2 FNYEAQ. The CDR3 DNA reads as TGTGCCAGCAGCCCCGGACTAGCGGGGACCCGAGATACGCAGTATTTT. This sequence encodes CASSPGLAGTRDTQYF.

The table lists this clonotype with a few counts. The chain couples TRBV29-1 to TRBJ2-7, with 8 bases fitting TRBD2. V was pared by 4 bases and J by 3 bases, with 5 bases of the junction left unmatched. The CDR3 is 13 amino acids. Germline values: CDR1 SQVTM, CDR2 ANQGSEA. CDR3 sequence reads: CSVVPSGLYEQYF. As DNA, the CDR3 is TGCAGCGTTGTCCCTAGCGGGCTCTACGAGCAGTACTTC.

This clonotype occurred many times. The chain recombines TRBV29-1 with TRBJ1-1; D gene unclear. The V and J ends lost 6 bases and 0 bases respectively, with 8 bases between them. The germline V gene has CDR1 SQVTM and CDR2 ANQGSEA. The CDR3 totals 12 residues. Here the CDR3 reads CSVVQLNTEAFF. The CDR3 nucleotides are TGCAGCGTCGTTCAACTGAACACTGAAGCTTTCTTT.

There are many counts of this clonotype. V and J are TRBV7-3 and TRBJ2-3; possibly TRBD2 for D (6 bases). The CDR3 contains 14 residues. The V and J ends lost 0 bases and 4 bases respectively, with 8 bases between them. Germline V gives CDR1 SGHTA, CDR2 FQGTGA. The chain's CDR3 is CASSLTGTSDTQYF. DNA for the CDR3: TGTGCCAGCAGCTTAACAGGGACTTCAGATACGCAGTATTTT.

The table lists this clonotype with many counts. The chain employs TRBV20-1 and TRBJ2-7, with D possibly TRBD2 on 5 matching bases. Germline CDR1 reads DFQATT; CDR2 reads SNEGSKA (reference sequence). With 2 bases removed from V and 3 bases from J, the gap between germline ends came to 14 bases. The CDR3 runs to 14 residues. This chain's CDR3 is CSARPAEEYYEQYF. In DNA, the CDR3 is TGCAGTGCTAGACCTGCGGAGGAGTACTACGAGCAGTACTTC.

There are many counts of this clonotype. This rearrangement joins TRBV6-6 to TRBJ1-5, with TRBD1 matching over 9 bases. The germline gives CDR1 MNHNY, CDR2 SVGAGI (reference sequence). The CDR3 consists of 15 residues. V lost 5 bases to trimming and J lost 6 bases; unmatched junction nucleotides: 8. The CDR3: CASSLWTGAGQPQHF. CDR3 sequence (DNA): TGTGCCAGCAGTCTTTGGACAGGGGCAGGTCAGCCCCAGCATTTT.

The chain joins TRBV5-1 to TRBJ2-3, with 11 bases aligning to TRBD2. CDR1 is SGHRS, CDR2 YFSETQ, per germline. The CDR3 consists of 16 residues. Trimming removed 4 bases from V and 2 bases from J; junction bases left unmatched: 6. This CDR3 is CASSGGTSGITDTQYF. The CDR3 region has the DNA TGCGCCAGCAGCGGGGGGACTAGCGGAATCACAGATACGCAGTATTTT.

This chain joins TRBV12-3 or TRBV12-4 and TRBJ2-1, with D uncertain. This CDR3 region has 14 residues. Trimming cost V 5 bases and J 2 bases, with 10 bases left between them. The CDR3 nucleotides are TGTGCCAGCAGTAGACTCGGCACCTACAATGAGCAGTTCTTC. It codes for CASSRLGTYNEQFF.

This clonotype appeared many times. The chain carries TRBV12-3 or TRBV12-4 and TRBJ2-3; D possibly matches TRBD1 or TRBD2 (6 bases each). V gave up 1 base and J gave up 2 bases, with 10 bases separating them. CDR3 length: 15 amino acids. CDR3 coding DNA: TGTGCCAGCAGTTTAGGAGGGGGGCCCACAGATACGCAGTATTTT. This codes for CASSLGGGPTDTQYF.

This clonotype was found many times. The chain links TRBV20-1 to TRBJ2-3, with 9 bases matching TRBD1. The CDR3 covers 17 residues. V dropped 5 bases and J dropped 1; count of bases not matched to a gene: 13. The germline gives CDR1 DFQATT, CDR2 SNEGSKA (reference sequence). The CDR3 here is CSAPGQGLGKGTDTQYF. CDR3 bases: TGCAGTGCTCCGGGACAGGGTTTAGGAAAGGGCACAGATACGCAGTATTTT.

Note on this clonotype: A much larger clone sits a single nucleotide away, making a read error possible. This sequence joins TRBV7-7 and TRBJ2-5; 8 bases align to TRBD1. The CDR3 runs to 13 residues. CDR1 and CDR2 (germline): SSHAT, FNYEAQ (reference sequence). The CDR3 DNA sequence: TGTGCTAGCAGCCGGAACAGGGGGGAGACCCAGTACTTC. Residues: CASSRNRGETQYF.

This chain links TRBV12-3 or TRBV12-4 with TRBJ2-3; 9 nucleotides match TRBD2. The V and J ends lost 5 bases and 5 bases, in that order; junction bases with no gene match: 5. The CDR3 sequence is 14 residues long. The CDR3 DNA follows: TGTGCCAGCAGTCGTAGCGGGGGCGGAGATACGCAGTATTTT. Translated: CASSRSGGGDTQYF.

The chain carries TRBV7-6 and TRBJ1-5, with a possible D match to TRBD1 (6 bases). Germline CDR1 reads SGHVS; CDR2 reads FNYEAQ. The CDR3 totals 13 residues. V was shortened by 5 bases and J by 9 bases, with 14 bases between the two germline ends. The CDR3 sequence is CASSLGGGTPQHF. In DNA form, the CDR3 reads TGTGCCAGCAGCCTAGGAGGGGGAACGCCCCAGCATTTT.

This clonotype has a count of ten or more. The chain couples TRBV6-5 to TRBJ1-3; 7 bases agree with TRBD1. Per germline, CDR1 MNHEY and CDR2 SVGAGI. This CDR3 is 18 amino acids long. V was clipped by 8 bases and J by 0 bases; unmatched bases: 16. This CDR3 reads CASAFSWDRRSSGNTIYF. CDR3 coding DNA: TGTGCCAGCGCATTTTCCTGGGACAGAAGGTCCTCTGGAAACACCATATATTTT.

In the case of this clonotype: A read error may produce the germline difference seen at one junction end. The V and J genes are TRBV4-3 and TRBJ2-3, with D unresolved. Germline lookup yields CDR1 LGHNA and CDR2 YSLEER. The CDR3 contains 14 residues. CDR3 region: CASSQDWATDAQYF. The DNA for the CDR3 is TGCGCCAGCAGCCAAGATTGGGCCACAGATGCGCAGTATTTT.

The rearrangement links TRBV6-2 or TRBV6-3 to TRBJ1-5, with TRBD1 matching over 10 bases. The CDR3 contains 15 residues. Per germline, CDR1 MNHEY and CDR2 SVGEGT. The V and J ends lost 5 bases and 4 bases, in that order; junction bases with no gene match: 5. Here the CDR3 DNA reads TGTGCCAGCAGTATTCGGGGACAGGGGAATCAGCCCCAGCATTTT. Its protein product is CASSIRGQGNQPQHF.

This rearrangement joins TRBV3-2 to TRBJ2-7; TRBD1, as called in the table, went unchecked against the DNA. TRBV3-2 is recorded as a pseudogene. CDR3 length: 15 amino acids. DNA for the CDR3: TGTGCCAGCAGCCAAGGACGGACCTACAGGTACGAGCAGTACTTC. As protein: CASSQGRTYRYEQYF.

This clonotype was seen a few times. DNA of the CDR3: TGCAGCGCTTCACCGGGACAGGGGATAGGTGCCGGGGAGCTGTTTTTT. Protein product: CSASPGQGIGAGELFF. The gene calls are TRBV29-1 and TRBJ2-2; 10 bases align to TRBD1. CDR3 size: 16 residues. J was trimmed by 6 bases and V by 7 bases; bases with no gene match: 14. Germline V gives CDR1 SQVTM, CDR2 ANQGSEA.

This chain links TRBV20-1 with TRBJ2-3; TRBD1 is a possible D gene (6 bases). V lost 3 bases and J lost 2, with 15 bases in between. Germline V CDR1 and CDR2: DFQATT, SNEGSKA (reference sequence). The CDR3 is made up of 15 amino acids. The CDR3 protein is CSASRQGTFTDTQYF. CDR3 bases: TGCAGTGCTAGTCGCCAGGGGACCTTCACAGATACGCAGTATTTT.